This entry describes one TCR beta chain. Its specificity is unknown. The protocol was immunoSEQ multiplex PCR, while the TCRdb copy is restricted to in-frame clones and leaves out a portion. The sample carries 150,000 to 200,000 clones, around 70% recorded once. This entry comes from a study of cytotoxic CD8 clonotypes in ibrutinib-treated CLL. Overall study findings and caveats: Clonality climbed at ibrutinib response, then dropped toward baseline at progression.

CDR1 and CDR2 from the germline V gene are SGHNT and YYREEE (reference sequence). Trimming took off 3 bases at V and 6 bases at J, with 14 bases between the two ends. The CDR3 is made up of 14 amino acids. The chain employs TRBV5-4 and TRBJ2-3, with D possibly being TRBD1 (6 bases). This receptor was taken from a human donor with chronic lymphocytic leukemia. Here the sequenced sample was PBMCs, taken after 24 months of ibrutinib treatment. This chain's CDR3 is CASSSPQGVDTQYF. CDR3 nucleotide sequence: TGTGCCAGCAGCTCTCCACAGGGTGTGGATACGCAGTATTTT.